Following are 31 T cell receptor beta chains from one sample sequenced in a study of T cell responses to AZD1222 COVID-19 vaccine. Clones were sequenced by immunoSEQ multiplex PCR, and TCRdb holds only the in-frame ones, with some missing. The sample has around 100,000 clones; just under 95% are singletons. The material was peripheral blood, obtained on day 0 of AZD1222 vaccination. The source is an adult in good health.

The chain uses TRBV7-3 and TRBJ1-1; tentative D call: TRBD1 (5 bases). Trimming took off 6 bases at V and 3 bases at J, with 14 bases between the two ends. The CDR3 runs 14 residues. Germline-derived CDR1 and CDR2 are SGHTA and FQGTGA. CDR3 loop: CASRVRGGDTEAFF. CDR3 DNA: TGTGCCAGCAGGGTTCGGGGAGGGGACACTGAAGCTTTCTTT.

V is TRBV16 and J is TRBJ2-2; no firm D call. V lost 4 bases, J lost 7 bases, and 10 bases lay in between. The CDR3 contains 13 residues. Germline V lookup: CDR1 KGHSY, CDR2 FQNENV. CDR3 sequence reads: CASSPTKVGELFF. The CDR3 DNA sequence: TGTGCCAGCAGCCCGACGAAAGTCGGGGAGCTGTTTTTT.

The rearrangement joins TRBV11-3 to TRBJ2-2; D perhaps matches TRBD2 (6 bases). Trimming shortened V by 4 bases and J by 2 bases, and 14 bases separated the two germline ends. CDR3 length equals 16 residues. The germline gives CDR1 SGHNT, CDR2 YENEEA. The DNA of the CDR3 is TGTGCCAGCAGCTCACTGGGGACTCTCAACACCGGGGAGCTGTTTTTT. This codes for CASSSLGTLNTGELFF.

The chain recombines TRBV5-1 with TRBJ1-3, with a tentative D call TRBD1 (5 bases). Trimming stripped 3 bases from V and 0 bases from J, with 10 bases between. The length of the CDR3 is 15 residues. CDR1 and CDR2 (germline): SGHRS, YFSETQ. The DNA of the CDR3 is TGCGCCAGCAGCTCGACGACAGACTCTGGAAACACCATATATTTT. This translates into CASSSTTDSGNTIYF.

In DNA, the CDR3 is TGCGCCAGCAGCACCACACTAGCGAGCACAGATACGCAGTATTTT. Protein: CASSTTLASTDTQYF. V and J are TRBV5-1 and TRBJ2-3; TRBD2 agrees at 7 bases. The germline V gene has CDR1 SGHRS and CDR2 YFSETQ. V lost 4 bases, J lost 0 bases, and 5 bases stayed unmatched. This CDR3 contains 15 residues.

The genes are TRBV2 and TRBJ1-2; 10 positions match TRBD1. The J segment lost 2 bases and the V segment lost 7 bases, leaving 7 bases of the junction unmatched. Per germline, CDR1 SNHLY and CDR2 FYNNEI. The CDR3 covers 15 residues. The CDR3 coding sequence is TGTGCCAGCACGGGACAGGGGATCCCAAACTATGGCTACACCTTC. Its protein is CASTGQGIPNYGYTF.

This clone was detected only once. V usage is TRBV19 and J usage is TRBJ2-6; 9 nucleotides align to TRBD1. With 4 bases clipped from V and 2 bases from J, the junction kept 9 bases outside the gene matches. This CDR3 has 18 residues. From germline, CDR1 is LNHDA and CDR2 SQIVND (reference sequence). CDR3 sequence (DNA): TGTGCCAGTAGTAGGTGGGACAGGGCTTTTACTGGGGCCAACGTCCTGACTTTC. It translates to CASSRWDRAFTGANVLTF. Full variable domain (remainder filled in from reference TRBV19 and TRBJ2-6): DGGITQSPKYLFRKEGQNVTLSCEQNLNHDAMYWYRQDPGQGLRLIYYSQIVNDFQKGDIAEGYSVSREKKESFPLTVTSAQKNPTAFYLCASSRWDRAFTGANVLTFGAGSRLTVL.

CDR3 amino acids: CASSQSGVGDTEAFF. CDR3 DNA: TGCGCCAGCAGCCAGTCAGGGGTTGGGGACACTGAAGCTTTCTTT. This rearrangement joins TRBV4-1 to TRBJ1-1; TRBD1 is a possible D gene (6 bases). Trimming left V 3 bases short and J 3 bases short, with 14 bases between. Germline lookup yields CDR1 MGHRA and CDR2 YSYEKL. CDR3 size: 15 residues.

The chain joins TRBV6-1 to TRBJ1-3; D ambiguous. The V gene's germline CDR1 is MNHNS and CDR2 SASEGT. The V gene lost 0 bases and the J gene lost 0 bases, with 6 bases spanning the gap. The CDR3 has 15 amino acids. CDR3 residues: CASSEAPYSGNTIYF. Here the CDR3 DNA reads TGTGCCAGCAGTGAAGCGCCTTACTCTGGAAACACCATATATTTT.

The chain has TRBV2 and TRBJ1-1; D is unclear. V was pared by 8 bases and J by 1 base, with 8 bases between. The CDR3 covers 12 residues. The germline V gene has CDR1 SNHLY and CDR2 FYNNEI. CDR3: CASRRQNTEAFF. The CDR3 DNA is TGTGCCAGCCGCCGCCAGAACACTGAAGCTTTCTTT.

Of note for this clone: At the DNA level, this CDR3 is encoded by other sequences in the same sample as well. The chain uses TRBV6-5 and TRBJ2-3, with TRBD1 matching over 7 bases. This CDR3 region has 15 residues. Losses at the gene ends were 0 bases for V and 4 bases for J; bases not matched to a gene: 4. CDR1 MNHEY and CDR2 SVGAGI come from the germline V gene. CDR3 bases: TGTGCCAGCAGTTACTCGGGGCAGGGGGCAGATACGCAGTATTTT. It yields the protein CASSYSGQGADTQYF.

The chain uses TRBV3-1 (or the pseudogene TRBV3-2) and TRBJ1-1; D gene uncertain. The CDR3 is 16 amino acids. The V gene's germline CDR1 is LGHDT and CDR2 YNNKEL (reference sequence). The V and J ends lost 1 base and 3 bases respectively, with 15 bases between them. CDR3 region: CASSQVVGREYTEAFF. The CDR3 DNA is TGTGCCAGCAGCCAAGTCGTCGGACGGGAGTACACTGAAGCTTTCTTT.

The V call is TRBV19, the J call TRBJ1-5; TRBD1 agrees at 7 bases. CDR3 length equals 15 residues. Germline-derived CDR1 and CDR2 are LNHDA and SQIVND (reference sequence). With V trimmed by 4 bases and J by 2 bases, 5 bases remained unmatched. As DNA, the CDR3 is TGTGCCAGTAGTAGGGACAGAGAAGGCAATCAGCCCCAGCATTTT. The encoded protein is CASSRDREGNQPQHF.

The chain joins TRBV12-5 to TRBJ1-2; a weak D match, TRBD1 (6 bases). Germline CDR1 reads LGHNT; CDR2 reads FRNRAP. This CDR3 is built from 19 residues. V was cut by 4 bases and J by 1 base, with 25 bases left in between. The CDR3, as DNA: TGTGCTAGTGGTTACCACCTGGGGGGCGAAAAGTCGCTTAACTATGGCTACACCTTC. Translation gives CASGYHLGGEKSLNYGYTF.

The chain is built from TRBV28 and TRBJ1-4; 7 positions match TRBD1. V shed 7 bases and J 3 bases; nucleotides not matched to a gene: 2. This CDR3 has 13 residues. The germline gives CDR1 MDHEN, CDR2 SYDVKM. The CDR3 reads CASIDRANEKLFF. In nucleotides, the CDR3 is TGTGCCAGCATTGACAGGGCTAATGAAAAACTGTTTTTT.

The chain carries TRBV6-1 and TRBJ2-3; 11 bases map to TRBD2. The V gene end was trimmed by 2 bases and the J gene end by 5 bases; junction bases not matched to a gene: 12. Germline V lookup: CDR1 MNHNS, CDR2 SASEGT. This CDR3 is 18 amino acids long. Written as DNA, the CDR3 is TGTGCCAGCAGTGAAACACGCGGACTAGCGGGTCCCGGAGATACGCAGTATTTT. Its protein product is CASSETRGLAGPGDTQYF.

The chain is built from TRBV4-1 and TRBJ1-6, with D uncertain. Between the trimmed V and J ends, which lost 5 bases and 6 bases, there was a span of 23 bases. This CDR3 is built from 18 residues. Germline CDR1 MGHRA, CDR2 YSYEKL. CDR3 sequence: CASSSLAVAKRGNSPLHF. CDR3 nucleotides: TGCGCCAGCAGCTCACTTGCAGTTGCGAAACGGGGTAATTCACCCCTCCACTTT.

The V call is TRBV6-5, the J call TRBJ1-2; 8 bases line up with TRBD1. The CDR3 is made up of 15 amino acids. Trimming took 7 bases from V and 8 from J; bases not matched to a gene: 15. CDR1 is MNHEY and CDR2 is SVGAGI in the germline V gene. The CDR3 sequence: CASIKEGTGPGGYTF. For the CDR3, the DNA is TGTGCCAGCATTAAGGAAGGGACAGGACCTGGGGGCTACACCTTC.

This sequence joins TRBV2 and TRBJ1-4, with a possible D match to TRBD1 (5 bases). The length of the CDR3 is 13 residues. V gave up 5 bases and J gave up 8 bases, with 12 bases separating them. CDR1 SNHLY and CDR2 FYNNEI come from the germline V gene. The CDR3 DNA reads TGTGCCAGCAGTCCCAGGGATTACGAAAAACTGTTTTTT. Translated: CASSPRDYEKLFF.

The genes are TRBV2 and TRBJ1-1; 10 bases match TRBD1. Per germline, CDR1 SNHLY and CDR2 FYNNEI. Trimming removed 4 bases from V and 3 bases from J; junction bases left unmatched: 2. This CDR3 is built from 14 residues. DNA for the CDR3: TGTGCCAGCAGTGGGACAGGGGGGTACACTGAAGCTTTCTTT. It yields the protein CASSGTGGYTEAFF.

This chain links TRBV10-3 with TRBJ2-7; 8 bases fit TRBD2. The germline V gene has CDR1 ENHRY and CDR2 SYGVKD. The CDR3 consists of 14 residues. Trimming cost V 3 bases and J 5 bases; bases outside gene matches: 6. In DNA form, the CDR3 reads TGTGCCATCAGTGAATGGGCGGGGGGAAACGAGCAGTACTTC. The encoded protein is CAISEWAGGNEQYF.

The V call is TRBV28, the J call TRBJ1-1, with D unclear. Germline CDR1 reads MDHEN; CDR2 reads SYDVKM. V was clipped by 7 bases and J by 0 bases, with 12 bases between them. This CDR3 has 14 residues. The CDR3 loop is CASIKGGMNTEAFF. CDR3 sequence (DNA): TGTGCCAGCATCAAAGGAGGGATGAACACTGAAGCTTTCTTT. Together with reference TRBV28 and TRBJ1-1, the CDR3 gives the full variable domain: DVKVTQSSRYLVKRTGEKVFLECVQDMDHENMFWYRQDPGLGLRLIYFSYDVKMKEKGDIPEGYSVSREKKERFSLILESASTNQTSMYLCASIKGGMNTEAFFGQGTRLTVV.

This sequence joins TRBV7-9 and TRBJ2-6; 10 bases are shared with TRBD1. CDR1 and CDR2 from the germline V gene are SEHNR and FQNEAQ (reference sequence). The trim removed 4 bases at V and 0 bases at J, leaving 6 bases unmatched. This CDR3 is built from 18 residues. The DNA for the CDR3 is TGTGCCAGCAGCTCGGGACAGGGGACGAACTCTGGGGCCAACGTCCTGACTTTC. Residues: CASSSGQGTNSGANVLTF.

This sequence joins TRBV5-4 and TRBJ1-4; 7 bases match TRBD1. The length of the CDR3 is 18 residues. The V gene end was trimmed by 4 bases and the J gene end by 2 bases; junction bases not matched to a gene: 14. Germline-derived CDR1 and CDR2 are SGHNT and YYREEE (reference sequence). The CDR3 is CASSQLTASGGTNEKLFF. CDR3 bases: TGTGCCAGCAGCCAATTAACCGCTTCAGGGGGTACTAATGAAAAACTGTTTTTT. Full variable domain (outside the CDR3, taken from reference TRBV5-4 and TRBJ1-4): ETGVTQSPTHLIKTRGQQVTLRCSSQSGHNTVSWYQQALGQGPQFIFQYYREEENGRGNFPPRFSGLQFPNYSSELNVNALELDDSALYLCASSQLTASGGTNEKLFFGSGTQLSVL.

The J gene is TRBJ1-2, the V gene TRBV7-2; possible D gene TRBD1, 5 bases. CDR1 and CDR2 (germline): SGHTA, FQGNSA. CDR3 length equals 15 residues. Trimming took 7 bases from V and 4 from J, leaving 19 bases between them. The CDR3 sequence is CASIPQPGRGYGYTF. For the CDR3, the DNA is TGTGCCAGCATTCCTCAACCCGGAAGGGGCTATGGCTACACCTTC.

The chain couples TRBV20-1 to TRBJ1-2; 9 bases are shared with TRBD1. J gave up 11 bases and V 5 bases, and 3 bases lay outside the gene matches. Germline V gene sequence: CDR1 DFQATT, CDR2 SNEGSKA (reference sequence). This CDR3 has 10 amino acids. Here the CDR3 DNA reads TGCAGTGCTCCGGGACAGGGATACACCTTC. It translates to CSAPGQGYTF.

This clone was seen once. The chain combines TRBV19 with TRBJ1-2; tentative D call: TRBD1 (6 bases). V dropped 6 bases and J dropped 2 bases, with 13 bases sitting between them. Per germline, CDR1 LNHDA and CDR2 SQIVND (reference sequence). The CDR3 length is 14 residues. The CDR3 protein is CASRSTGTNYGYTF. Here the CDR3 DNA reads TGTGCCAGTAGGAGCACCGGGACAAACTATGGCTACACCTTC.

V gene TRBV19 combines with J gene TRBJ2-7; 7 bases match TRBD1. Looked up from germline, CDR1 is LNHDA and CDR2 is SQIVND (reference sequence). The CDR3 is 14 amino acids. The J segment lost 3 bases and the V segment lost 4 bases, leaving 6 bases of the junction unmatched. The CDR3 here is CASSKGTENYEQYF. The CDR3 region has the DNA TGTGCCAGTAGTAAAGGGACAGAGAACTACGAGCAGTACTTC.

V is TRBV5-1 and J is TRBJ2-5; D possibly corresponds to TRBD2 (5 bases). The germline V gene encodes CDR1 SGHRS and CDR2 YFSETQ. Trimming left V 4 bases short and J 5 bases short, with 15 bases between. The CDR3 runs 14 residues. This CDR3 reads CASSEARGPETQYF. CDR3 DNA: TGCGCCAGCAGCGAGGCCCGAGGGCCCGAGACCCAGTACTTC.

This clone has a single count. J is TRBJ2-5 and V is TRBV7-2; perhaps TRBD2 as D (6 bases). Germline CDR1 and CDR2: SGHTA and FQGNSA. CDR3 size: 13 residues. Trimming removed 5 bases from V and 5 bases from J, with 12 bases in between. Here the CDR3 DNA reads TGTGCCAGCAGCGAGACTAGAGAGGAGACCCAGTACTTC. Residues: CASSETREETQYF. The full variable domain, its missing parts supplied by reference TRBV7-2 and TRBJ2-5, is GAGVSQSPSNKVTEKGKDVELRCDPISGHTALYWYRQSLGQGLEFLIYFQGNSAPDKSGLPSDRFSAERTGGSVSTLTIQRTQQEDSAVYLCASSETREETQYFGPGTRLLVL.

The V and J genes are TRBV21-1 and TRBJ2-2; the D call in the table, TRBD2, was not verified against the DNA. TRBV21-1 is given as a pseudogene. This CDR3 has 14 amino acids. The CDR3 nucleotides read TGTGCCAGCAGCCCCGGGACTTCGGGCGGGGAGCTGTTTTTT. This translates into CASSPGTSGGELFF.